This T cell receptor (beta chain) emerged from a study of T cell repertoires in cytomegalovirus infection. TCRdb re-called the reads through MiXCR, storing one row per CDR3 protein. This table holds about 700,000 distinct CDR3 sequences, around a third found once. Concerning this clonotype itself: Its target is not known.

Study-wide results and caveats: Pooled public TCR beta family frequency picked out CMV carriers with the relevant HLA.

Germline V gene lookup returns CDR1 LGHNT and CDR2 FRNRAP. Trimming cost V 9 bases and J 9 bases; bases outside gene matches: 11. This CDR3 has 15 residues. The genes are TRBV12-5 and TRBJ2-4; TRBD2 matches at 13 bases. The sequence was obtained from a human donor in good health (CMV status not recorded). Some clones in this sample may be carry-over from other donors' samples. The material sequenced was cultured PBMCs, taken from culture after CMV antigen stimulation. DNA for the CDR3: TGTGCTAGCCTCCGGACTAGCGGGAGTTTGGGCATTCAGTACTTC. It specifies CASLRTSGSLGIQYF.